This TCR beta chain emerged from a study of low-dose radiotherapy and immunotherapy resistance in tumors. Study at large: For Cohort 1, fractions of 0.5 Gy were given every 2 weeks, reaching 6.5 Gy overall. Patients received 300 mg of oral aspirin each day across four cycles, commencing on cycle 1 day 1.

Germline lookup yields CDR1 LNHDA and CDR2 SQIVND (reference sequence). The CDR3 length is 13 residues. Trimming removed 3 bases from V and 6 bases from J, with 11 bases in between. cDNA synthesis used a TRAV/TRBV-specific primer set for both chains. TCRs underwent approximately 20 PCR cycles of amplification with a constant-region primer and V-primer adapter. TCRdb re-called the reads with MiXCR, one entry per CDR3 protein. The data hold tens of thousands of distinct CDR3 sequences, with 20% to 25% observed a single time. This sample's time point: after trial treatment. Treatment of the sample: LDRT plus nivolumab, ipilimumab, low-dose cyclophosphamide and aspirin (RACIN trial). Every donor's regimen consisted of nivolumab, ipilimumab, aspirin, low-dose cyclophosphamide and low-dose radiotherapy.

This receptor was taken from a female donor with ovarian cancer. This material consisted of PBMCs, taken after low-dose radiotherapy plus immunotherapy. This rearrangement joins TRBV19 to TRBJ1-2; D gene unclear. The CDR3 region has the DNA TGTGCCAGTAGTATCCACCGGACGGATGGCTACACCTTC. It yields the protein CASSIHRTDGYTF.